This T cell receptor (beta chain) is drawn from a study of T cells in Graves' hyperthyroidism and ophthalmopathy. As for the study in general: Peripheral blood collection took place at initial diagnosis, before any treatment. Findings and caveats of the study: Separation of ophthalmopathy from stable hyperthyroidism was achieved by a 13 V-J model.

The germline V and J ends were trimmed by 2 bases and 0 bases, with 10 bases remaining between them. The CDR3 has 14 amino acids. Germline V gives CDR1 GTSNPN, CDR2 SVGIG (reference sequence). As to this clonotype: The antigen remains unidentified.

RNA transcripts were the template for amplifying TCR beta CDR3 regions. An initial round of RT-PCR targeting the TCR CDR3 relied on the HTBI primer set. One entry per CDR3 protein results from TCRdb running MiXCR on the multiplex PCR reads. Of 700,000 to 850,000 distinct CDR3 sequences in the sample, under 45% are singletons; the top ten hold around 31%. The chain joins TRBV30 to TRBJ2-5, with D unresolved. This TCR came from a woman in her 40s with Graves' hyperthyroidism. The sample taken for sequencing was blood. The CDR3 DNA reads TGTGCCTGGAGTAGGGATAGTAACCAAGAGACCCAGTACTTC. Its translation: CAWSRDSNQETQYF.